A single sample is the source of the 6 T cell receptor beta chains below, sequenced in a study of T cell responses to AZD1222 COVID-19 vaccine (dated by TCRdb to the early 2020s). The library was made by the immunoSEQ multiplex PCR assay. Drawn from immuneACCESS, this table holds only the in-frame rearrangements with V and J called that TCRdb kept. Clones are partly lost; checked studies trace under half to an unresolved V gene and leave the rest unexplained. In all, the sample holds about 130,000 clones, and 88% of those were seen once. Of the sample, 7.5% to 8% is held by the ten largest clones. According to the study, the label for this sample's time point signals: baseline before first vaccination. Specimen: peripheral blood, collected on day 0 of AZD1222 vaccination. The receptors derive from an adult in good health.

This chain uses TRBV6-5 with TRBJ1-2, with D uncertain. The CDR3 spans 14 residues. Germline assignment: CDR1 MNHEY and CDR2 SVGAGI. Trimming pared 2 bases from V and 4 bases from J, leaving 11 bases between. The CDR3 nucleotides read TGTGCCAGCAGTTACCTGGGAGGTAGCTATGGCTACACCTTC. Amino acids: CASSYLGGSYGYTF.

The chain uses TRBV4-1 and TRBJ1-4; D is undetermined. This CDR3 contains 15 residues. Germline CDR1 and CDR2: MGHRA and YSYEKL. The germline V and J ends were trimmed by 1 base and 2 bases, with 8 bases remaining between them. The CDR3 DNA reads as TGCGCCAGCAGCCAAGTGGGGAGCACTAATGAAAAACTGTTTTTT. Protein product: CASSQVGSTNEKLFF.

This clone is a singleton in its sample. The chain recombines TRBV7-2 with TRBJ1-4, with D possibly matching TRBD1 (6 bases). Trimming stripped 4 bases from V and 4 bases from J, with 13 bases between. Germline CDR1 SGHTA, CDR2 FQGNSA. CDR3 size: 15 residues. This CDR3 reads CASSSQGWRNEKLFF. In DNA, the CDR3 is TGTGCCAGCAGCTCACAGGGTTGGCGTAATGAAAAACTGTTTTTT. The full variable domain, in which reference TRBV7-2 and TRBJ1-4 provide the parts outside the CDR3, is GAGVSQSPSNKVTEKGKDVELRCDPISGHTALYWYRQSLGQGLEFLIYFQGNSAPDKSGLPSDRFSAERTGGSVSTLTIQRTQQEDSAVYLCASSSQGWRNEKLFFGSGTQLSVL.

CDR3 protein: CASSLAEMSSYEQYF. The CDR3 coding sequence is TGCGCCAGCAGCTTGGCCGAGATGAGCTCCTACGAGCAGTACTTC. This chain joins TRBV5-1 and TRBJ2-7, with unresolved D. This CDR3 spans 15 amino acids. Germline CDR1 SGHRS, CDR2 YFSETQ. Trimming removed 0 bases at V and 0 bases at J, with 10 bases between.

V gene TRBV5-1 combines with J gene TRBJ1-2; no clear D gene. V was clipped by 9 bases and J by 2 bases, with 11 bases between them. Germline assignment: CDR1 SGHRS and CDR2 YFSETQ. CDR3 length equals 12 residues. Here the CDR3 DNA reads TGCGCCACCGCGGAGGGCAACTATGGCTACACCTTC. Translation: CATAEGNYGYTF.

The CDR3 DNA follows: TGTGCCAGTAGTACCACAGGGGCTGGAAACACCATATATTTT. This translates into CASSTTGAGNTIYF. The chain links TRBV19 to TRBJ1-3; 7 nucleotides line up with TRBD1. Germline V lookup: CDR1 LNHDA, CDR2 SQIVND (reference sequence). Trimming cost V 4 bases and J 2 bases; bases outside gene matches: 2. This CDR3 is 14 amino acids long.